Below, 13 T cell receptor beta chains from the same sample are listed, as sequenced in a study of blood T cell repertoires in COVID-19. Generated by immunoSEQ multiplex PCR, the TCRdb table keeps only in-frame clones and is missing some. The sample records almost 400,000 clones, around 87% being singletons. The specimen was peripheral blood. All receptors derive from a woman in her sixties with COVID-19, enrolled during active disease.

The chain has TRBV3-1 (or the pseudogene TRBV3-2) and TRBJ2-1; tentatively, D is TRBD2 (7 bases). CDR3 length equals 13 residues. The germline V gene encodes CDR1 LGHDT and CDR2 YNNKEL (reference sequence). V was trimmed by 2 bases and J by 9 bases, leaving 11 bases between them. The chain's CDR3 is CASSQRGASEQFF. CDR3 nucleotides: TGTGCCAGCAGCCAACGGGGGGCTTCTGAGCAGTTCTTC.

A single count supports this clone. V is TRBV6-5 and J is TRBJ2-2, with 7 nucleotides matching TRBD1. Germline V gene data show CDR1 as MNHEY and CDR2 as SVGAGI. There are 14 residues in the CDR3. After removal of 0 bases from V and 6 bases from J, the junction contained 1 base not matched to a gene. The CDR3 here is CASSYSQGAGELFF. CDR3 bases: TGTGCCAGCAGTTACTCCCAGGGGGCCGGGGAGCTGTTTTTT.

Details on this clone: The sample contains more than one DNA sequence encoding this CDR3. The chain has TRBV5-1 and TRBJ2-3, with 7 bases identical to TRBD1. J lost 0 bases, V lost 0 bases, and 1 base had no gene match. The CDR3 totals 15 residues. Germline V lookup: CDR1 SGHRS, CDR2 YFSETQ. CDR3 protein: CASSLGDRSTDTQYF. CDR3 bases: TGCGCCAGCAGCTTGGGGGACAGAAGCACAGATACGCAGTATTTT.

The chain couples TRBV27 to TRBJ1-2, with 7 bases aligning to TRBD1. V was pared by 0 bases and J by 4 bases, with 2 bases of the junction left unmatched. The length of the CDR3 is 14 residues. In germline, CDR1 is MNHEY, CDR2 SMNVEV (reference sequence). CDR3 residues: CASSLSRQGYGYTF. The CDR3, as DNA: TGTGCCAGCAGTTTATCCCGACAGGGCTATGGCTACACCTTC.

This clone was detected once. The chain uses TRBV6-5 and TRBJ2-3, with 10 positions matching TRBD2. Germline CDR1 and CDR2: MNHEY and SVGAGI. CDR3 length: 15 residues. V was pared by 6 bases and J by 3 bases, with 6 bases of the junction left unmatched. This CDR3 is CASSKRGGVTDTQYF. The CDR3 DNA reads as TGTGCCAGCAGCAAGCGGGGGGGGGTTACAGATACGCAGTATTTT.

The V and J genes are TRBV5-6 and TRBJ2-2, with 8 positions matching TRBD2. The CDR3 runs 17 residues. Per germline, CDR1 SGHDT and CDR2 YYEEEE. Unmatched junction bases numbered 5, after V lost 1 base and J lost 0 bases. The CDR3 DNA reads TGTGCCAGCAGCTTGAGCGGGGGACCCACGAACACCGGGGAGCTGTTTTTT. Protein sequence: CASSLSGGPTNTGELFF.

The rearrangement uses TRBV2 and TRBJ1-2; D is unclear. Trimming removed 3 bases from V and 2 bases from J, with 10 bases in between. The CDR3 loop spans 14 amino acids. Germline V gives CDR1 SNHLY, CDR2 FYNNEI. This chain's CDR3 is CASSEEAVNYGYTF. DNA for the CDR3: TGTGCCAGCAGTGAGGAGGCCGTCAACTATGGCTACACCTTC.

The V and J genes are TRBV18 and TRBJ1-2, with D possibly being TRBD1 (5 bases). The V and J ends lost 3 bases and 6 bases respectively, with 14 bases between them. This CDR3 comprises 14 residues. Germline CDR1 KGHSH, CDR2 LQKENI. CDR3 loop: CASSPLTVPDGYTF. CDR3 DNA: TGTGCCAGCTCACCCTTGACAGTCCCCGATGGCTACACCTTC.

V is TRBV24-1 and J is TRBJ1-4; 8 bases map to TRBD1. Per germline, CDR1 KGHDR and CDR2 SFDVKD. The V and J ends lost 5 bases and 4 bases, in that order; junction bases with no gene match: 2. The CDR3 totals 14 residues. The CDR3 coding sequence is TGTGCCACCAGTGCCACAGGGGGTAATGAAAAACTGTTTTTT. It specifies CATSATGGNEKLFF.

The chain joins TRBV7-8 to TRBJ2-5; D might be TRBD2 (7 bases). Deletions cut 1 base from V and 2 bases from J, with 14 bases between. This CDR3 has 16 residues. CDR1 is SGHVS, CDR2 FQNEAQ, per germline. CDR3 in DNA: TGTGCCAGCAGCTTAGGAGGGGGGGCCACACAAGAGACCCAGTACTTC. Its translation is CASSLGGGATQETQYF.

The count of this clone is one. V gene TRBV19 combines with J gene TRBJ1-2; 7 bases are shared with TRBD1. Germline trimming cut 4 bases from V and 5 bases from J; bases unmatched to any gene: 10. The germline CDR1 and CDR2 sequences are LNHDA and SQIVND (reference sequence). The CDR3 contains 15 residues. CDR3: CASSSRQGLGYGYTF. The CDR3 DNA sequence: TGTGCCAGTAGTAGCCGACAGGGCCTCGGGTATGGCTACACCTTC.

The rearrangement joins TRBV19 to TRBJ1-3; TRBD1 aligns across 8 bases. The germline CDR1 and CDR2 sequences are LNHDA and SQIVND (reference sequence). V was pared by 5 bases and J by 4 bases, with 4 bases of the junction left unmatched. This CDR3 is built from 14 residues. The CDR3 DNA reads TGTGCCAGTAGTCAGGGGGCATCCGGAAACACCATATATTTT. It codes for CASSQGASGNTIYF. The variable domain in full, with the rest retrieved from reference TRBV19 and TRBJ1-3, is DGGITQSPKYLFRKEGQNVTLSCEQNLNHDAMYWYRQDPGQGLRLIYYSQIVNDFQKGDIAEGYSVSREKKESFPLTVTSAQKNPTAFYLCASSQGASGNTIYFGEGSWLTVV.

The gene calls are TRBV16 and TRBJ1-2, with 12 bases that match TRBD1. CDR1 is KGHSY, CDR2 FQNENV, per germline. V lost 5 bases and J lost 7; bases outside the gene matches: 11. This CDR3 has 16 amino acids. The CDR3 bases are TGTGCCAGCAGCGGACCGGGACAGGGGGCTGTCGGTGGCTACACCTTC. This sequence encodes CASSGPGQGAVGGYTF.